The next 19 T cell receptor beta chains were all read from a single sample in a study of T-cell reconstitution after alpha-beta-depleted transplantation in children. Preparation of the TCRbeta library used unique molecular identifiers. Via MiXCR, TCRdb re-called the PCR reads, giving one row per CDR3 protein. Of around 490,000 distinct CDR3 sequences in the sample, about an eighth were seen once. The specimen comprised PBMCs, mostly from graft donor cells, sampled 180 days after TCRalphabeta/CD19-depleted stem cell transplant. These receptors all stem from a female patient between 2 and 15 years old who had a stem cell transplant for aplastic anemia, so the T cells may come from the graft donor.

This clonotype was detected only a few times. V is TRBV19 and J is TRBJ2-1, with D unclear. CDR1 LNHDA and CDR2 SQIVND come from the germline V gene (reference sequence). With 4 bases removed from V and 7 bases from J, the gap between germline ends came to 17 bases. The CDR3 length is 15 residues. Here the CDR3 reads CASSNPAIVRNEQFF. The CDR3 coding sequence is TGTGCCAGTAGTAACCCTGCCATCGTCCGTAATGAGCAGTTCTTC.

This clonotype was seen more than once but under ten times. V gene TRBV20-1 combines with J gene TRBJ2-7, with D perhaps TRBD2 (5 bases). The CDR3 consists of 13 residues. The V end was cut by 5 bases, the J end by 3 bases, with 14 bases between. CDR1 is DFQATT, CDR2 SNEGSKA, per germline (reference sequence). CDR3 coding DNA: TGCAGTGCTGAACTGGGAGTGGTCTACGAGCAGTACTTC. This codes for CSAELGVVYEQYF.

The rearrangement links TRBV6-1 to TRBJ2-7; D might be TRBD1 (5 bases). This CDR3 region has 13 residues. Looked up from germline, CDR1 is MNHNS and CDR2 is SASEGT. Trimming pared 5 bases from V and 6 bases from J, leaving 14 bases between. The CDR3 loop is CASSKTGPSEQYF. CDR3 DNA: TGTGCCAGCAGTAAAACAGGTCCATCCGAGCAGTACTTC.

The table lists this clonotype with many counts. The chain employs TRBV5-1 and TRBJ2-2; D not certain. The ends were cut back, 7 bases at V and 0 bases at J, with 13 bases in the middle. The CDR3 is 15 amino acids. Germline-derived CDR1 and CDR2 are SGHRS and YFSETQ. The CDR3 region has the DNA TGCGCCAGCGTCTCCGGATATTCGAACACCGGGGAGCTGTTTTTT. Translation gives CASVSGYSNTGELFF.

The J gene is TRBJ1-1, the V gene TRBV27, with D possibly TRBD1 on 5 matching bases. The germline V and J ends were trimmed by 3 bases and 4 bases, with 12 bases remaining between them. The length of the CDR3 is 14 residues. In germline, CDR1 is MNHEY, CDR2 SMNVEV (reference sequence). CDR3 region: CASSFQGRGTEAFF. As DNA, the CDR3 is TGTGCCAGCAGTTTTCAGGGTCGCGGCACTGAAGCTTTCTTT.

As concerns this clonotype: An end of the junction differs from the germline gene, which may be a read error. The chain recombines TRBV4-3 with TRBJ2-3, with D hard to call. The CDR3 totals 15 residues. Germline V gene data show CDR1 as LGHNA and CDR2 as YSLEER. CDR3 sequence (DNA): TGCGCCAGCAGTCAAGTGGCGTTAGACACAGATACGCAGTATTTT. Amino acids: CASSQVALDTDTQYF.

Only a few counts were recorded for this clonotype. This sequence joins TRBV7-2 and TRBJ2-3; 9 bases map to TRBD2. The CDR3 is 15 residues long. Germline CDR1 is SGHTA and CDR2 is FQGNSA. J gave up 3 bases and V 5 bases, and 6 bases lay outside the gene matches. This CDR3 reads CASSVGTSSTDTQYF. In nucleotides, the CDR3 is TGTGCCAGCAGCGTAGGGACTAGCTCTACAGATACGCAGTATTTT.

The chain couples TRBV6-5 to TRBJ2-4; unclear D gene. V lost 6 bases and J lost 1, with 7 bases in between. CDR1 is MNHEY and CDR2 is SVGAGI in the germline V gene. The CDR3 extends over 13 amino acids. The CDR3 loop is CASRGSAKNIQYF. In DNA form, the CDR3 reads TGTGCCAGCAGGGGTTCGGCCAAAAACATTCAGTACTTC.

The rearrangement links TRBV21-1 to TRBJ1-1; the table's D call of TRBD1 was not tested on the DNA. TRBV21-1 is described as a pseudogene. This CDR3 has 14 residues. The CDR3 sequence: CASSIQPGDTEAFF. The DNA of the CDR3 is TGTGCCAGCAGCATCCAGCCAGGGGACACTGAAGCTTTCTTT.

This rearrangement joins TRBV28 to TRBJ2-3; TRBD2 might be the D (6 bases). The germline V gene has CDR1 MDHEN and CDR2 SYDVKM. The CDR3 sequence is 14 residues long. Trimming removed 4 bases at V and 5 bases at J, with 13 bases between. CDR3 residues: CASSWDWQRDTQYF. The CDR3 DNA is TGTGCCAGCAGTTGGGACTGGCAGAGAGATACGCAGTATTTT.

The V gene is TRBV5-1, the J gene TRBJ1-1; D gene ambiguous. V lost 0 bases and J 1 base, leaving 10 bases between the germline ends. This CDR3 is 15 amino acids long. Looked up from germline, CDR1 is SGHRS and CDR2 is YFSETQ. CDR3 nucleotide sequence: TGCGCCAGCAGCTTGGTCGCAGCCTCGAACACTGAAGCTTTCTTT. It codes for CASSLVAASNTEAFF.

This clonotype showed up just a few times. This chain uses TRBV12-3 or TRBV12-4 with TRBJ1-4; D is ambiguous. This CDR3 region has 14 residues. Trimming removed 3 bases at V and 8 bases at J, with 13 bases between. CDR3 sequence (DNA): TGTGCCAGCAGTTTGCGCCGTGGAGGGGAAAAACTGTTTTTT. This gives the protein CASSLRRGGEKLFF.

This clonotype was seen repeatedly, ten times or more. V usage is TRBV12-3 or TRBV12-4 and J usage is TRBJ1-1; no clear D gene. The CDR3 sequence is 11 residues long. With 3 bases removed from V and 6 bases from J, the gap between germline ends came to 5 bases. CDR3 DNA: TGTGCCAGCAGTTTCCGAGCTGAAGCTTTCTTT. Protein: CASSFRAEAFF.

The sample holds a few counts of this clonotype. The V call is TRBV12-3 or TRBV12-4, the J call TRBJ1-1; 8 nucleotides agree with TRBD1. The CDR3 spans 19 residues. V was clipped by 5 bases and J by 4 bases; unmatched bases: 21. The CDR3 reads CASSPRVLFLSGGLTEAFF. CDR3 bases: TGTGCCAGCAGTCCCAGGGTCCTATTTTTGTCAGGGGGCCTCACTGAAGCTTTCTTT.

This clonotype was seen many times. The CDR3 reads CAISELARSSYNEQFF. The CDR3 DNA is TGTGCCATCAGTGAGTTGGCCAGGAGCTCCTACAATGAGCAGTTCTTC. The chain joins TRBV10-3 to TRBJ2-1; D is uncertain. The CDR3 extends over 16 amino acids. Trimming removed 1 base at V and 0 bases at J, with 10 bases between. Germline loops: CDR1 ENHRY, CDR2 SYGVKD.

This clonotype was detected a few times. V and J are TRBV19 and TRBJ1-4; D not resolved. V was shortened by 7 bases and J by 4 bases, with 13 bases between the two germline ends. The CDR3 has 14 amino acids. The germline V gene encodes CDR1 LNHDA and CDR2 SQIVND (reference sequence). This CDR3 reads CASISGRVNEKLFF. The CDR3 coding sequence is TGTGCCAGTATCTCCGGGAGGGTTAATGAAAAACTGTTTTTT.

Ten or more counts support this clonotype. The chain uses TRBV29-1 and TRBJ2-4, with D hard to call. V was shortened by 4 bases and J by 4 bases, with 8 bases between the two germline ends. The CDR3 consists of 12 residues. Germline assignment: CDR1 SQVTM and CDR2 ANQGSEA. CDR3: CSVVQQKNIQYF. CDR3 sequence (DNA): TGCAGCGTTGTACAACAGAAAAACATTCAGTACTTC.

At least ten counts were recorded for this clonotype. The V call is TRBV7-9, the J call TRBJ1-5; 8 nucleotides line up with TRBD1. The junction had 6 bases not matched to a gene; V was cut back by 1 base and J by 1 base. Per the germline V gene, CDR1 is SEHNR and CDR2 is FQNEAQ (reference sequence). There are 17 residues in the CDR3. CDR3 region: CASSLGLGQGSNQPQHF. CDR3 nucleotides: TGTGCCAGCAGCTTAGGTCTTGGACAGGGAAGCAATCAGCCCCAGCATTTT.

CDR3 amino acids: CASSLSANSYNEQFF. Here the CDR3 DNA reads TGTGCCAGCAGTTTATCTGCTAACTCCTACAATGAGCAGTTCTTC. The gene calls are TRBV28 and TRBJ2-1, with D hard to call. The CDR3 has 15 amino acids. The V end was cut by 1 base, the J end by 0 bases, with 7 bases between. CDR1 and CDR2 from the germline V gene are MDHEN and SYDVKM.